Given below is one T cell receptor beta chain in context. This sample is part of a study of blood T cell repertoires in COVID-19. Original data processing: Amplification of reference gene primers provided the estimated nucleated cell counts. Some clones are missing from TCRdb's copy, which holds only in-frame ones; the method was immunoSEQ multiplex PCR. From that table come the V and J calls and clone size; the DNA was used to work out D and trimming. The data contain 150,000 or so clones, approximately 83% of them singletons. Germline assignment: CDR1 SNHLY and CDR2 FYNNEI. The CDR3 contains 15 residues. Unmatched junction bases numbered 9, after V lost 8 bases and J lost 2 bases.

The genes are TRBV2 and TRBJ2-7; 10 bases align to TRBD1. Sequenced input: peripheral blood. The source of this sequence is a woman aged 60 to 75 with acute or convalescent COVID-19. For the CDR3, the DNA is TGTGCCAGCGGGAGCCGGACAGGGGGGACCTACGAGCAGTACTTC. This gives the protein CASGSRTGGTYEQYF.